This TCR beta chain appears in the sequencing data of a study of OX40 agonist ivuxolimab in advanced cancers. Study in general: Those enrolled were 82.7% male, with a mean age of approximately 60 years and ages from roughly 20 to 85. General study points: Both CD4+ and CD8+ T cell populations in blood had undergone clonal expansion by week 6 at 0.1 to 3.0 mg/kg. CD8+ T cells averaged more expanded clones than CD4+. Not determined was the antigen specificity of the expanded peripheral T cells.

The protocol was immunoSEQ multiplex PCR, while the TCRdb copy is restricted to in-frame clones and leaves out a portion. Among about 41,000 clones listed, around 87% were seen once. CDR3 length equals 15 residues. For this clone: Its specificity is unknown.

The sequence came from an adult with an advanced solid tumor such as melanoma, head and neck, liver or kidney cancer. Source: CD4+ or CD8+ T cells sorted from blood, taken in a trial of the OX40 agonist ivuxolimab. This sequence joins TRBV21-1 and TRBJ2-7; the table names TRBD1, a call not compared with the DNA. TRBV21-1 is marked as a pseudogene. The CDR3 DNA reads as TGTGCCAGCAGCAATAAAGGACAGGGTTGGGACGAGCAGTACTTC. Protein sequence: CASSNKGQGWDEQYF.